A selection of T cell receptor beta chains follows, all from one sample in a study of T cell changes during pregnancy in multiple sclerosis. Generated by immunoSEQ multiplex PCR, the TCRdb table keeps only in-frame clones and is missing some. The table lists about 51,000 clones, approximately 92% of them singletons. This specimen consisted of CD4+ T cells from peripheral blood mononuclear cells, obtained in the third trimester of pregnancy. These receptors were collected from a female donor with multiple sclerosis, enrolled in a pregnancy study. Both conserved end residues are part of each CDR3. The D gene is left open where the match is weak. Clone size is stated in some rows and not others, as once, few, many or a class when expanded.

V	J	size	D	DNA	CDR3
TRBV2	TRBJ2-5	.	TRBD1	TGTGCCAGGGGACAGGGGGGTATTAAGACCCAGTACTTC	CARGQGGIKTQYF
TRBV10-3	TRBJ2-1	once	TRBD2	TGTGCCACCCGGGGGGTAGCGGACTCCTACAATGAGCAGTTCTTC	CATRGVADSYNEQFF
TRBV9	TRBJ2-3	.	TRBD2	TGTGCCAGCAGCGCGACTAGCGGGAGGTTGTCTAGCACAGATACGCAGTATTTT	CASSATSGRLSSTDTQYF
TRBV28	TRBJ1-5	once	.	TGTGCCAGCAGTTTACAGACGGCCGGGGGACAGCCCCAGCATTTT	CASSLQTAGGQPQHF
TRBV28	TRBJ1-1	few	.	TGTGCCAGCAGTTTATTACAGGGTGAAGCTTTCTTT	CASSLLQGEAFF
TRBV7-7	TRBJ2-5	.	.	TGTGCTAGCAGCTTAAATTCCGGGGGACAAGAGACCCAGTACTTC	CASSLNSGGQETQYF
TRBV7-8	TRBJ2-7	few	.	TGTGCCAGCAGCTCCCGATTTGGGGGGGGCGGGAGTCTTGCAAGGGAGCAGTACTTC	CASSSRFGGGGSLAREQYF
TRBV28	TRBJ2-1	.	TRBD1	TGTGCCAGCAGTTTAGTCAGGGGGTCCTACAATGAGCAGTTCTTC	CASSLVRGSYNEQFF
TRBV29-1	TRBJ1-2	.	.	TGCAGCGTTGAAGATGTAGGGGTAGGCTACACCTTC	CSVEDVGVGYTF
TRBV18	TRBJ2-5	.	.	TGTGCCAGCTCACCACTACCAGCCCAGGGTCAAGAGACCCAGTACTTC	CASSPLPAQGQETQYF
TRBV9	TRBJ2-1	.	.	TGTGCCAGCAGCGTAGGCGCCTCCAGCGCCTACAATGAGCAGTTCTTC	CASSVGASSAYNEQFF
TRBV7-7	TRBJ2-7	.	TRBD2	TGTGCTAGCAGCTTGTCAGCGGGAGAATCCTACGAGCAGTACTTC	CASSLSAGESYEQYF
TRBV11-2	TRBJ2-7	.	TRBD1	TGTGCCAGCAGCTTAGAAACAGGGGGATACGAGCAGTACTTC	CASSLETGGYEQYF
TRBV29-1	TRBJ2-1	.	TRBD2	TGCAGCGTTGCTGCGGGGAGGGCCGGCAATGAGCAGTTCTTC	CSVAAGRAGNEQFF
TRBV7-9	TRBJ2-1	.	TRBD2	TGTGCCAGCAGCTTAGGGAGACTAGCGGGAGGGCCAAATGAGCAGTTCTTC	CASSLGRLAGGPNEQFF
TRBV2	TRBJ2-3	.	.	TGTGCCAGCAGTGACAGGGGGGCCACAGATACGCAGTATTTT	CASSDRGATDTQYF
TRBV2	TRBJ2-2	.	.	TGTGCCAGCAGTGATTCGGGGGCGAACACCGGGGAGCTGTTTTTT	CASSDSGANTGELFF
TRBV28	TRBJ2-7	.	TRBD1	TGTGCCAGCAGTTTATCGGGGACAGGCCTCTACGAGCAGTACTTC	CASSLSGTGLYEQYF